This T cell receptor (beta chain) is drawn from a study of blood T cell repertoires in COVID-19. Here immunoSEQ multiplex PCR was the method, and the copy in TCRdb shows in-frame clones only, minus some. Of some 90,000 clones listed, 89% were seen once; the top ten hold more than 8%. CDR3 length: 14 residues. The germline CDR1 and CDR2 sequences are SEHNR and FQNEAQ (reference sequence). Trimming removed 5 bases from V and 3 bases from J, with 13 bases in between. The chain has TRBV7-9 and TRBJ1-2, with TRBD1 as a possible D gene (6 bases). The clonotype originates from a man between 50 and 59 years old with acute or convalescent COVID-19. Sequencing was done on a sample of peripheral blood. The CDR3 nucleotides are TGTGCCAGCAGCCCGCAGGGGCCGTACTATGGCTACACCTTC. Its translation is CASSPQGPYYGYTF.